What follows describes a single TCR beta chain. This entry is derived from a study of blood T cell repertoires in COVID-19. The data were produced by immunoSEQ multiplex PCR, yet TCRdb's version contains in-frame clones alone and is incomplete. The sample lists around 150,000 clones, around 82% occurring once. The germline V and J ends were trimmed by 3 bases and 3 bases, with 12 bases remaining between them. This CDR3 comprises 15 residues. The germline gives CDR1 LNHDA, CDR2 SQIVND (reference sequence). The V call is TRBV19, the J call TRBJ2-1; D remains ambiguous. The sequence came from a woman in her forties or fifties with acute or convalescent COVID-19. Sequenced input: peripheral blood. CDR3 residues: CASSIKETHYNEQFF. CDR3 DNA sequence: TGTGCCAGTAGTATTAAGGAGACTCACTACAATGAGCAGTTCTTC.